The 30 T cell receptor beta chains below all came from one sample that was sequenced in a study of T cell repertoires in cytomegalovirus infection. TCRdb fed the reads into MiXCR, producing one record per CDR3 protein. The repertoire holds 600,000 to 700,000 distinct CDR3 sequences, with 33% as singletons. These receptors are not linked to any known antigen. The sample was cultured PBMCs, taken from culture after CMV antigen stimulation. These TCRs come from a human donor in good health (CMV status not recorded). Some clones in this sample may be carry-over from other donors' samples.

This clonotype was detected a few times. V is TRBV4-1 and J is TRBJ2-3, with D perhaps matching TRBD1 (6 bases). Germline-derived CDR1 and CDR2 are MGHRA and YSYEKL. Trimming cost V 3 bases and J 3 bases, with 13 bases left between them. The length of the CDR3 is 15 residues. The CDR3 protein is CASSQFRDNTDTQYF. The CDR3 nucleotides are TGCGCCAGCAGCCAGTTCAGGGACAATACAGATACGCAGTATTTT.

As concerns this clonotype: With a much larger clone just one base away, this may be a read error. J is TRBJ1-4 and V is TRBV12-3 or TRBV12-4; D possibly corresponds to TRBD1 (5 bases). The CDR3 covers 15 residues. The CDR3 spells CTSSSLRDTNEKLFF. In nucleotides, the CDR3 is TGTACCAGCAGTTCCCTCAGGGATACTAATGAAAAACTGTTTTTT.

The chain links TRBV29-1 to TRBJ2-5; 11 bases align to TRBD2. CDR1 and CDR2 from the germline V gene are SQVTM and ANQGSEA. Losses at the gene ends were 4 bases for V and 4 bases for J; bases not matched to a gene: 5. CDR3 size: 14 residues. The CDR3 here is CSVGTSGSSETQYF. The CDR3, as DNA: TGCAGCGTTGGAACTAGCGGGAGTTCAGAGACCCAGTACTTC.

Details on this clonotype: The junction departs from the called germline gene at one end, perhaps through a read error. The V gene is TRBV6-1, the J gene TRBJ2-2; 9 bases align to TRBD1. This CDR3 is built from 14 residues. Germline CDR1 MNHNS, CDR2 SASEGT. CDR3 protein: CDSSYRGQTGELFF. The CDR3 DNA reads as TGTGACAGCAGTTACAGGGGGCAGACCGGGGAGCTGTTTTTT.

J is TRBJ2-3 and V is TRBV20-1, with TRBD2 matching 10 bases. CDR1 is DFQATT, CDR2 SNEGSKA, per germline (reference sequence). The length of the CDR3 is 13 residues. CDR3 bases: TGCAACCTAGCGGGGGATAGCACAGATACGCAGTATTTT. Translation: CNLAGDSTDTQYF.

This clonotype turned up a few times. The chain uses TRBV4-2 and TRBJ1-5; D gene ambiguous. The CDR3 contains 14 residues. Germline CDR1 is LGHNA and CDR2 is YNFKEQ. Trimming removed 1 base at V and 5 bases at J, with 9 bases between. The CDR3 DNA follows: TGTGCCAGCAGCCAAGGGAACAGCCATCAGCCCCAGCATTTT. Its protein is CASSQGNSHQPQHF.

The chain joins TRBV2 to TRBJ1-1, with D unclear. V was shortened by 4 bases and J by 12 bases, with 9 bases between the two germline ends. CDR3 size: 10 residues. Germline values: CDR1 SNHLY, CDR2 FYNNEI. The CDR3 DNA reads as TGTGCCAGCAGTGGGACCAGGACTTTCTTT. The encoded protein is CASSGTRTFF.

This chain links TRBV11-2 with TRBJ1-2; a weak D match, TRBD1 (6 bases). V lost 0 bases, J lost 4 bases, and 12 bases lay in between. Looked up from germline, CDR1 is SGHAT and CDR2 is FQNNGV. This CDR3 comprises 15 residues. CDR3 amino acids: CASSLEVAGAYGYTF. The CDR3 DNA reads TGTGCCAGCAGCTTAGAGGTGGCAGGGGCCTATGGCTACACCTTC.

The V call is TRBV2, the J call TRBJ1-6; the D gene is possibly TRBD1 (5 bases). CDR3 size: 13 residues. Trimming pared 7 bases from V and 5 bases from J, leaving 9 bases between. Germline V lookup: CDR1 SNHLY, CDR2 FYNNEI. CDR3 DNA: TGTGCCAGCAAACAGGATAATAATTCACCCCTCCACTTT. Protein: CASKQDNNSPLHF.

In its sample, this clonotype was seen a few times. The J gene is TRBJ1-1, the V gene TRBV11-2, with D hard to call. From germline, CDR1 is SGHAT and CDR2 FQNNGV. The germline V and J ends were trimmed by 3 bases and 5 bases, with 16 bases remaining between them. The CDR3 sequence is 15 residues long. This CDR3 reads CASSFGGVRWTEAFF. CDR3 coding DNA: TGTGCCAGCAGCTTCGGCGGGGTTAGATGGACTGAAGCTTTCTTT.

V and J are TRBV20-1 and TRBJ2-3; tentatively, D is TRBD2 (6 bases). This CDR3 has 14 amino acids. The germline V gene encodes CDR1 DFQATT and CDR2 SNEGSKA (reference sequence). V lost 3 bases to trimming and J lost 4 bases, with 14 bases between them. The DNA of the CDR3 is TGCAGTGCTAGTGCTAGCGCGGGATCAGATACGCAGTATTTT. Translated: CSASASAGSDTQYF.

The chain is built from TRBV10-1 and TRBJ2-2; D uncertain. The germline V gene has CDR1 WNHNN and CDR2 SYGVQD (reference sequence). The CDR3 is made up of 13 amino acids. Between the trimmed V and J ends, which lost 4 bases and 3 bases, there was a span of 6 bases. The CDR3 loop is CASSAEYTGELFF. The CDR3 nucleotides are TGCGCCAGCAGTGCAGAGTACACCGGGGAGCTGTTTTTT.

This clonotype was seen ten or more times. As DNA, the CDR3 is TGTGCCAGCAGCTTAAGCTATGGCTACACCTTC. Amino acids: CASSLSYGYTF. The chain uses TRBV28 and TRBJ1-2, with unresolved D. CDR3 size: 11 residues. CDR1 and CDR2 (germline): MDHEN, SYDVKM. Between the trimmed V and J ends, which lost 6 bases and 4 bases, there was a span of 6 bases.

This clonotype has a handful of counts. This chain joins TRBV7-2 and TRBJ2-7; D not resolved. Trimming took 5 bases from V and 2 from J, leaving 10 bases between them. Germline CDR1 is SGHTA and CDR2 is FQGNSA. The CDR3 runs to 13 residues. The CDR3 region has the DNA TGTGCCAGCAGCACCTACGGTCCCTACGAGCAGTACTTC. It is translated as CASSTYGPYEQYF.

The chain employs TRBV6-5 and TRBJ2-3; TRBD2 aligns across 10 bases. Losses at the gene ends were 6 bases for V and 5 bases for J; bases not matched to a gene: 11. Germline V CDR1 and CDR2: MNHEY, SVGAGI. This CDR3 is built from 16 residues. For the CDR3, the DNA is TGTGCCAGCAGCCATCCTCTAGCGGGAGCTAGAGATACGCAGTATTTT. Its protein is CASSHPLAGARDTQYF.

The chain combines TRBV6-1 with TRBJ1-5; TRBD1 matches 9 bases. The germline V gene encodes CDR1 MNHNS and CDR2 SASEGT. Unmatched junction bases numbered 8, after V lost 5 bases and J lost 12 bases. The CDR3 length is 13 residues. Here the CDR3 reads CASSNLGTGLQHF. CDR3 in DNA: TGTGCCAGCAGTAACTTAGGGACAGGGCTCCAGCATTTT.

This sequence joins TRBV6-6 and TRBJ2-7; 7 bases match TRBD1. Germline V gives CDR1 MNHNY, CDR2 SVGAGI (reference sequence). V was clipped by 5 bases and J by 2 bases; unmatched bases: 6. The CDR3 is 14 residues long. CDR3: CASSPDRRTYEQYF. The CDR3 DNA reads TGTGCCAGCAGTCCGGACAGGAGAACCTACGAGCAGTACTTC.

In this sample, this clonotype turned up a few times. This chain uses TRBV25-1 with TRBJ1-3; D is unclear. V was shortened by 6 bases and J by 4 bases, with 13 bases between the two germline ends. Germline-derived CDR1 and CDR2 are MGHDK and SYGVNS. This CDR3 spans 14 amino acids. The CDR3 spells CASRNSYSGNTIYF. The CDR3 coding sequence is TGTGCCAGCAGGAATTCCTACTCCGGAAACACCATATATTTT.

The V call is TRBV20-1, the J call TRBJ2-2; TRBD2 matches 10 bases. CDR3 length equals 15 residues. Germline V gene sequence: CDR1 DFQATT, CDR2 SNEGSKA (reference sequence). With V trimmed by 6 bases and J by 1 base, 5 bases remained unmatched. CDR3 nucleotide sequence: TGCAGTGCCAAACTAGCGGGACGGAACACCGGGGAGCTGTTTTTT. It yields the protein CSAKLAGRNTGELFF.

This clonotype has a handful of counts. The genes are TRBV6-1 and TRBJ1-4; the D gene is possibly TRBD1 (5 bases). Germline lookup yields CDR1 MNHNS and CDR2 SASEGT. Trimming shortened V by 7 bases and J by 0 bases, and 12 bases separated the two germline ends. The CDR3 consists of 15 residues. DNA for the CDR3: TGTGCCAGCACCCCGGGGGGGGCAACTAATGAAAAACTGTTTTTT. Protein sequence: CASTPGGATNEKLFF.

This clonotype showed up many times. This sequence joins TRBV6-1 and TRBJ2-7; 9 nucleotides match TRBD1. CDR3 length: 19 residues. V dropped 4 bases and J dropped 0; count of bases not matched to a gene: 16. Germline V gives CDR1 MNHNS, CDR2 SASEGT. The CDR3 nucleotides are TGTGCCAGCAGTGCTCGAGCACGGGACAGGGCTATCCTCTCCTACGAGCAGTACTTC. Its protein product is CASSARARDRAILSYEQYF.

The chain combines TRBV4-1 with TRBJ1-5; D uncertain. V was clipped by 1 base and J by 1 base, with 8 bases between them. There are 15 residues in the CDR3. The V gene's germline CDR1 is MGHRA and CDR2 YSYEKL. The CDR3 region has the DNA TGCGCCAGCAGCCAAGGGGAGGGAAGCAATCAGCCCCAGCATTTT. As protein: CASSQGEGSNQPQHF.

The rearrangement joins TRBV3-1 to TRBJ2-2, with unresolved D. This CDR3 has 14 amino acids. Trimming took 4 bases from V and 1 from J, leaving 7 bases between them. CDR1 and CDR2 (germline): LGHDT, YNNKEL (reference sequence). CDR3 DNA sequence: TGTGCCAGCAGCCCCAGCAGGAACACCGGGGAGCTGTTTTTT. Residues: CASSPSRNTGELFF.

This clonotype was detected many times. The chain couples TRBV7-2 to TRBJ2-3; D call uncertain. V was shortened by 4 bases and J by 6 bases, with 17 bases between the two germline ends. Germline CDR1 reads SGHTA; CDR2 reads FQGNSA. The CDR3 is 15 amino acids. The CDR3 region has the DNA TGTGCCAGCAGCTCAAGGATTTCAAAGACGGATACGCAGTATTTT. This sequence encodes CASSSRISKTDTQYF.

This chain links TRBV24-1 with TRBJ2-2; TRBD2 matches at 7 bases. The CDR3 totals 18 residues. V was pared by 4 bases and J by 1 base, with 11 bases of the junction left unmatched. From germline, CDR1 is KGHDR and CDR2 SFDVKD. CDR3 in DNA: TGTGCCACCAGTGACTCTACTGGCGGGGGAAAGAACACCGGGGAGCTGTTTTTT. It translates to CATSDSTGGGKNTGELFF.

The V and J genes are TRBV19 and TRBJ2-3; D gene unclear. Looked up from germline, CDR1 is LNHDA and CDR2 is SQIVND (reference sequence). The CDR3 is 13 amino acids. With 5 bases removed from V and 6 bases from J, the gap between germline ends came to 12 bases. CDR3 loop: CASSPGWRDTQYF. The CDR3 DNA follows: TGTGCCAGTAGTCCGGGTTGGCGGGATACGCAGTATTTT.

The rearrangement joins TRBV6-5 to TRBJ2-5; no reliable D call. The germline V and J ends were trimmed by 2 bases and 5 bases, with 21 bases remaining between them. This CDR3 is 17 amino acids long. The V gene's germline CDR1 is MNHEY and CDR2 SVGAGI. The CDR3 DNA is TGTGCCAGCAGTTACGATGGTGGTGGAGTGCAACATGAGACCCAGTACTTC. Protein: CASSYDGGGVQHETQYF.

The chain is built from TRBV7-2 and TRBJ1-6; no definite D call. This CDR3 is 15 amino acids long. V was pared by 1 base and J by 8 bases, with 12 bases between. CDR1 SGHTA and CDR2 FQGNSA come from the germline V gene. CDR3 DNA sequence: TGTGCCAGCAGCTTAGAAAGGGTTTTTCATTCACCCCTCCACTTT. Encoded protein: CASSLERVFHSPLHF.

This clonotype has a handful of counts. This CDR3 reads CASSTPGRGGPSEQFF. In DNA, the CDR3 is TGTGCCAGTAGTACCCCGGGCAGGGGGGGACCTAGTGAGCAGTTCTTC. This chain uses TRBV19 with TRBJ2-1; the D call may be TRBD1 or TRBD2 (7 bases each). V lost 4 bases, J lost 9 bases, and 22 bases lay in between. The germline V gene encodes CDR1 LNHDA and CDR2 SQIVND (reference sequence). This CDR3 is built from 16 residues.

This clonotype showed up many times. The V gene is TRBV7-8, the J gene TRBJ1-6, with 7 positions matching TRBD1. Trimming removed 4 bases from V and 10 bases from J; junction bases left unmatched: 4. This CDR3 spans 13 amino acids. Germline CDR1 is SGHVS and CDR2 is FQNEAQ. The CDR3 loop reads CASSSTGNSPLHF. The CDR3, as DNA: TGTGCCAGCAGCTCGACAGGGAACTCACCCCTCCACTTT.